The clone carrying this T cell receptor beta chain was seen only a few times. This CDR3 spans 14 amino acids. Looked up from germline, CDR1 is MDHEN and CDR2 is SYDVKM. Trimming took off 3 bases at V and 1 base at J, with 9 bases between the two ends. The sample originates from a study of T-cell reconstitution after alpha-beta-depleted transplantation in children. It was with unique molecular identifiers that the TCRbeta library was prepared. TCRdb redid the calling of the PCR reads with MiXCR, one entry per CDR3 protein. The table records some 490,000 distinct CDR3 sequences, about an eighth of them present only once.

The specimen was PBMCs from the stem cell graft donor, collected from the stem cell graft. The chain links TRBV28 to TRBJ1-1; D is perhaps TRBD1 (5 bases). The receptor was isolated from a human donor who donated a stem cell graft to a child with combined immunodeficiency. CDR3: CASSLKGTNTEAFF. The DNA for the CDR3 is TGTGCCAGCAGTTTGAAGGGGACGAACACTGAAGCTTTCTTT. The whole variable domain, remainder taken from reference TRBV28 and TRBJ1-1, is DVKVTQSSRYLVKRTGEKVFLECVQDMDHENMFWYRQDPGLGLRLIYFSYDVKMKEKGDIPEGYSVSREKKERFSLILESASTNQTSMYLCASSLKGTNTEAFFGQGTRLTVV.